This TCR beta chain was obtained from a study of CD8 T cells in ankylosing spondylitis. Study-wide results and limits: Matched ankylosing spondylitis synovial fluid reportedly contained a significantly enriched population of disease-linked clones. Characteristic of ankylosing spondylitis blood, it appeared, was a TCR beta motif comprising roughly 8 highly homologous variants.

MiXCR, applied by TCRdb to the 5' RACE reads, yields one record per CDR3 protein. The table has hundreds of thousands of distinct CDR3 sequences, 26% seen once; the top ten hold roughly 1%. Points on this clonotype: What it binds is unknown.

The CDR3 totals 16 residues. V was pared by 3 bases and J by 8 bases, with 10 bases of the junction left unmatched. In germline, CDR1 is LNHDA, CDR2 SQIVND (reference sequence). Sequenced input: blood, either unsorted or a sorted T cell fraction (not recorded which). The chain joins TRBV19 to TRBJ2-1, with 10 bases that match TRBD2. The clonotype was recovered from a male donor with ankylosing spondylitis. CDR3 nucleotides: TGTGCCAGTAGTATCCCCCCTAGCGGGAGCGGTGATGAGCAGTTCTTC. Protein: CASSIPPSGSGDEQFF.